This T cell receptor beta chain is from a study of CD8+ T cells in alopecia areata (dated by TCRdb to the late 2010s). Some background on the complete study: The treated patients, all with moderate-to-severe alopecia areata, were enrolled in an open-label pilot trial of oral tofacitinib given at 5 to 10 mg twice daily. To study T cell clonal expansion in alopecia areata, the researchers applied high-throughput TCRbeta sequencing to both the C3H/HeJ mouse model and human patients. Scalp clonality was compared across normal scalp (n=4), patchy alopecia areata scalp (n=8), and alopecia totalis/universalis scalp (n=8). Scalp tissue and sorted CD4+ and CD8+ peripheral blood T cells from patchy and totalis/universalis alopecia areata patients and from healthy controls were covered by human TCRbeta sequencing. The SALT score, which quantifies the percentage of affected scalp surface area, was used to measure disease severity in treated patients. immunoSEQ multiplex PCR using 35 Vbeta forward primers and 13 Jbeta reverse primers was used to amplify TCRbeta CDR3 regions. Tofacitinib was administered for 6 to 18 months, and 6 months of follow-up off drug were then conducted to assess delayed response and recurrence. Biopsies were taken from tofacitinib-treated patients at baseline and at 4 and 24 weeks of treatment, and a later scalp biopsy was taken in several of the tofacitinib-treated patients. RNA was obtained with the PAXgene miRNA kit for fixed scalp, the miRNeasy kit for PBMCs, and the RNeasy kit for mouse skin.

Broader findings and caveats from the paper: During tofacitinib treatment, many expanded lesional clones stuck around in both scalp and blood, and this persistence may partly explain why relapse happens after treatment is stopped. Scalp TCR repertoire analysis is complicated because resident alphabeta T cells in normal human skin are also sequenced, whereas mouse skin is dominated by gammadelta T cells. Because the treated cohort was small and included a single nonresponder, larger studies are needed to assess links between baseline CD8+ expansion and response. With tofacitinib, both scalp clonality and the number of expanded CD8+ clones among the top 100 scalp clones went down significantly. Compared with mice, TCR sequences shared between patients were less clear, possibly partly because of HLA diversity across the patient population. Compared with normal scalp, lesional scalp had higher clonality and more expanded CD8+ clones, particularly in alopecia totalis/universalis, a pattern that suggests antigenic drive.

CDR3 length: 15 amino acids, cysteine to phenylalanine. Of the read, only the CDR3 DNA is kept; its 45 bases are in frame from base 1. V and J lose 0 bases and 3 bases, and a span of 10 bases separates them. CDR1 and CDR2, looked up from the germline V gene, are SGHRS and YFSETQ. The time point label, read with the paper, signifies: about four weeks on oral tofacitinib. According to the study, the label for this sample's treatment or condition signals: oral pan-JAK inhibitor, 5-10 mg twice daily. Peripheral blood and lesional scalp punch biopsies were obtained from patients with alopecia areata. PBMCs were isolated by density centrifugation and stained for CD3, CD4 and CD8, after which CD4+ and CD8+ T cells were sorted on a FACSAria. This clone was found a few times. What antigen it recognizes has not been identified. Base-call qualities are not available, and no considerably larger clone is one nucleotide away.

The library was obtained by the immunoSEQ multiplex PCR assay. To provide template for TCR sequencing, every sample had RNA extracted and reverse transcribed into cDNA. SuperScript III was used for first-strand cDNA synthesis, primed with a 2:1 mix of oligo-dT and random hexamers. Amplification bias was assessed with a synthetic immune receptor repertoire, and residual bias was removed computationally. As for how the authors treated the data: Raw reads were preprocessed for error removal, and CDR3 was defined according to IMGT conventions as running from the conserved cysteine to phenylalanine. To get clonality, Shannon entropy was normalized by log2 of the number of productive unique TCRs and the result was subtracted from 1. CD4 or CD8 identity of scalp clones was inferred by cross-referencing scalp TCRbeta sequences with sorted blood CD4 and CD8 repertoires. This is the immuneACCESS table as TCRdb keeps it, with only in-frame sequences that have V and J called. A part of the clones is gone; compared with another copy, unresolved V genes explain less than half, and the rest is unexplained. Clone size and the V and J calls come from that table; the DNA yielded D and trimming. This sample comprises around 200,000 clones, over 60% of them detected only once. Jointly, the top ten make up roughly 4.2% of the sample.

This clonotype was obtained from a human donor with alopecia areata. The material sequenced was CD4+ T cells sorted from blood, taken at week 4, from a patient treated with tofacitinib. This receptor chain uses TRBV5-1 and TRBJ1-5; the D segment cannot be called with confidence. The nucleotide sequence is TGCGCCAGCAGCTTGGGCGACGGAACCAATCAGCCCCAGCATTTT. Its coded protein is CASSLGDGTNQPQHF.